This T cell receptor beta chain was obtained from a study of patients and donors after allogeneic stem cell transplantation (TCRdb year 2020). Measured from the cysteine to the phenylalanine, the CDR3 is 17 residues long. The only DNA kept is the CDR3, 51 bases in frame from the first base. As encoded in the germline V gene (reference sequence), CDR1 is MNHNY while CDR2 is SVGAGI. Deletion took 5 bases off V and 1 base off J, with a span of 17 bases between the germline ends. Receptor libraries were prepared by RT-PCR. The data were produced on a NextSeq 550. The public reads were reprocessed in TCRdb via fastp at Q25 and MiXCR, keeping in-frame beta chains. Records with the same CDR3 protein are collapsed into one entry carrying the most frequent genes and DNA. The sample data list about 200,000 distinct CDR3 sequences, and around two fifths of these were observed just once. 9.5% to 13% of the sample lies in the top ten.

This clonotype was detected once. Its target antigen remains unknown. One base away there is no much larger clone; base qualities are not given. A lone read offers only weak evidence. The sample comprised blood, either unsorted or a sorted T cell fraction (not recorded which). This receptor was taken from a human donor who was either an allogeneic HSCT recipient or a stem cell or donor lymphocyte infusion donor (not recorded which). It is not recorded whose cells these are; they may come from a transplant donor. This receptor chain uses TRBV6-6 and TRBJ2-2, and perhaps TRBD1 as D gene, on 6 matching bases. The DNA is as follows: TGTGCCAGCAGTACCTACAGGGCAAGTAAGAACACCGGGGAGCTGTTTTTT. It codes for CASSTYRASKNTGELFF.